Below, 31 T cell receptor beta chains from the same sample are listed, as sequenced in a study of shared clonotypes between healthy human individuals (TCRdb year 2020). Library method: the immunoSEQ multiplex PCR assay. TCRdb carries this immuneACCESS record with in-frame sequences only. Its versions omit some clonotypes, under half of them owing to an unresolved V gene in the studies checked, with the rest unexplained. Here the sample has about 2.4 million clones; approximately 92% occur a single time. In total, the top ten clones hold around 0.15% of the sample. Sequencing was done on a sample of naive CD4+ T cells sorted from blood. Taken with the paper, the label for cell subset or site translates to: CD45RA+ positively selected. The receptors originated from a man aged 18 to 29 in good health.

This chain uses TRBV18 with TRBJ1-1; possible D gene TRBD1, 6 bases. From germline, CDR1 is KGHSH and CDR2 LQKENI. The CDR3 has 15 residues. V lost 3 bases to trimming and J lost 3 bases, with 14 bases between them. Here the CDR3 reads CASSPPGGRDTEAFF. The DNA for the CDR3 is TGTGCCAGCTCACCCCCCGGGGGGCGAGACACTGAAGCTTTCTTT.

The chain links TRBV5-4 to TRBJ2-1; D may correspond to TRBD1 or TRBD2 (7 bases each). V lost 6 bases to trimming and J lost 2 bases, with 27 bases between them. The CDR3 totals 19 residues. Looked up from germline, CDR1 is SGHNT and CDR2 is YYREEE (reference sequence). The CDR3 DNA follows: TGTGCCAGCACCAAATCAGTAGCGGGTGGACAGGTGACCTACAATGAGCAGTTCTTC. It is translated as CASTKSVAGGQVTYNEQFF.

This chain connects TRBV5-6 to TRBJ2-2; D uncertain. Germline CDR1 is SGHDT and CDR2 is YYEEEE. This CDR3 is built from 15 residues. The ends were cut back, 1 base at V and 7 bases at J, with 14 bases in the middle. This chain's CDR3 is CASSLLPAPNGELFF. In DNA, the CDR3 is TGTGCCAGCAGCTTGCTTCCCGCCCCGAACGGGGAGCTGTTTTTT. Looking up the rest from reference TRBV5-6 and TRBJ2-2 gives the full variable domain: DAGVTQSPTHLIKTRGQQVTLRCSPKSGHDTVSWYQQALGQGPQFIFQYYEEEERQRGNFPDRFSGHQFPNYSSELNVNALLLGDSALYLCASSLLPAPNGELFFGEGSRLTVL.

To note about this clone: Other DNA sequences in the sample encode the same CDR3. The chain joins TRBV4-1 to TRBJ2-7; 7 nucleotides line up with TRBD2. The V gene's germline CDR1 is MGHRA and CDR2 YSYEKL. The CDR3 length is 14 residues. Trimming cost V 3 bases and J 1 base; bases outside gene matches: 3. CDR3 loop: CASSQAGGSYEQYF. DNA for the CDR3: TGCGCCAGCAGCCAGGCCGGGGGGTCCTACGAGCAGTACTTC.

The rearrangement uses TRBV6-5 and TRBJ1-2; 9 bases are a match to TRBD1. The V segment lost 4 bases and the J segment 10 bases; nucleotides outside the gene matches: 7. Germline values: CDR1 MNHEY, CDR2 SVGAGI. The CDR3 contains 13 residues. The CDR3 spells CASSFTRTGAYTF. The CDR3 DNA reads as TGTGCCAGCAGTTTTACCCGGACAGGGGCCTACACCTTC.

The chain carries TRBV18 and TRBJ1-2; 7 nucleotides match TRBD1. Germline lookup yields CDR1 KGHSH and CDR2 LQKENI. V was pared by 0 bases and J by 2 bases, with 6 bases of the junction left unmatched. This CDR3 contains 16 residues. The CDR3 is CASSPPNRQGNYGYTF. CDR3 in DNA: TGTGCCAGCTCACCACCTAATAGACAGGGAAACTATGGCTACACCTTC.

The CDR3 sequence: CASSPGPGLGEETQYF. CDR3 nucleotide sequence: TGTGCCAGCAGCCCTGGACCTGGCCTCGGGGAAGAGACCCAGTACTTC. The rearrangement uses TRBV14 and TRBJ2-5; possibly TRBD2 for D (5 bases). This CDR3 has 16 residues. The germline gives CDR1 SGHDN, CDR2 FVKESK. Trimming left V 4 bases short and J 3 bases short, with 18 bases between.

The rearrangement links TRBV4-2 to TRBJ2-1; D may be TRBD2 (5 bases). The CDR3 runs 16 residues. Trimming took off 0 bases at V and 0 bases at J, with 9 bases between the two ends. CDR1 and CDR2 (germline): LGHNA, YNFKEQ. The CDR3 DNA follows: TGTGCCAGCAGCCAAGAATCGGGGAGCTCCTACAATGAGCAGTTCTTC. Its translation: CASSQESGSSYNEQFF.

As regards this clone: Additional DNA sequences in this sample encode the identical CDR3. The chain is built from TRBV6-4 and TRBJ2-3; possible D gene TRBD1, 6 bases. The germline CDR1 and CDR2 sequences are MRHNA and SNTAGT. Trimming left V 2 bases short and J 6 bases short, with 9 bases between. The length of the CDR3 is 13 residues. DNA of the CDR3: TGTGCCAGCAGTGACCTAGGGGGTGATACGCAGTATTTT. The encoded protein is CASSDLGGDTQYF.

The chain uses TRBV5-6 and TRBJ2-3, with D possibly being TRBD1 (5 bases). The CDR3 spans 16 residues. V was trimmed by 6 bases and J by 4 bases, leaving 21 bases between them. Germline V gene lookup returns CDR1 SGHDT and CDR2 YYEEEE. CDR3 loop: CASTTFPQGRADTQYF. CDR3 coding DNA: TGTGCCAGCACCACCTTCCCCCAGGGAAGGGCAGATACGCAGTATTTT.

The rearrangement joins TRBV5-8 to TRBJ2-5; TRBD2 matches 9 bases. This CDR3 is 16 amino acids long. The V and J ends lost 0 bases and 4 bases, in that order; junction bases with no gene match: 7. The germline CDR1 and CDR2 sequences are SGHTS and YDEGEE. The CDR3 DNA reads as TGTGCCAGCAGCTTGGCCACAGCGGGGGGTGGAGAGACCCAGTACTTC. Protein: CASSLATAGGGETQYF.

This sequence joins TRBV2 and TRBJ1-1; D is possibly TRBD1 (5 bases). The CDR3 runs to 14 residues. Looked up from germline, CDR1 is SNHLY and CDR2 is FYNNEI. The V gene lost 6 bases and the J gene lost 1 base, with 12 bases spanning the gap. CDR3 bases: TGTGCCAGCAGGGACCGGGGGGGGAACACTGAAGCTTTCTTT. It is translated as CASRDRGGNTEAFF.

The rearrangement links TRBV5-4 to TRBJ1-4, with 7 positions matching TRBD1. Germline V lookup: CDR1 SGHNT, CDR2 YYREEE (reference sequence). J was trimmed by 3 bases and V by 3 bases; bases with no gene match: 2. This CDR3 is 14 amino acids long. CDR3 DNA: TGTGCCAGCAGCTGGGGACAGCCTAATGAAAAACTGTTTTTT. Its translation is CASSWGQPNEKLFF.

This clone was detected a few times. This sequence joins TRBV19 and TRBJ1-1; the D is unclear. The CDR3 length is 15 residues. V was trimmed by 4 bases and J by 5 bases, leaving 17 bases between them. Germline CDR1 and CDR2: LNHDA and SQIVND (reference sequence). As DNA, the CDR3 is TGTGCCAGTAGTAGGCGAGAGGCGGGAAGTACTGAAGCTTTCTTT. Protein product: CASSRREAGSTEAFF.

The genes are TRBV19 and TRBJ1-5; no clear D. CDR1 is LNHDA and CDR2 is SQIVND in the germline V gene (reference sequence). The CDR3 runs to 13 residues. V was shortened by 5 bases and J by 3 bases, with 8 bases between the two germline ends. CDR3: CASSPGVNQPQHF. The CDR3 bases are TGTGCCAGTAGTCCAGGCGTCAATCAGCCCCAGCATTTT.

In its sample, this clone was seen once. The chain recombines TRBV6-1 with TRBJ1-2; D may be TRBD1 (5 bases). The ends were cut back, 6 bases at V and 6 bases at J, with 17 bases in the middle. The germline gives CDR1 MNHNS, CDR2 SASEGT. The CDR3 loop spans 14 amino acids. CDR3 in DNA: TGTGCCAGCAGCCCGGGGACGGTCGCACATGGCTACACCTTC. This sequence encodes CASSPGTVAHGYTF.

In its sample, this clone was seen a few times. The CDR3, as DNA: TGCGCCAGCACAGAAACAGGTGCAACTAATGAAAAACTGTTTTTT. This codes for CASTETGATNEKLFF. J is TRBJ1-4 and V is TRBV5-1, with D possibly TRBD1 on 5 matching bases. Germline V lookup: CDR1 SGHRS, CDR2 YFSETQ. V was cut by 6 bases and J by 0 bases, with 12 bases left in between. CDR3 length equals 15 residues.

The CDR3 nucleotides read TGTGCCAGCGCTTACGGAGATACGCAGTATTTT. Translated, it gives CASAYGDTQYF. The chain links TRBV7-3 to TRBJ2-3; D gene uncertain. Trimming stripped 8 bases from V and 5 bases from J, with 8 bases between. This CDR3 spans 11 amino acids. Germline V lookup: CDR1 SGHTA, CDR2 FQGTGA. The full variable domain, its missing parts supplied by reference TRBV7-3 and TRBJ2-3, is GAGVSQTPSNKVTEKGKYVELRCDPISGHTALYWYRQSLGQGPEFLIYFQGTGAADDSGLPNDRFFAVRPEGSVSTLKIQRTERGDSAVYLCASAYGDTQYFGPGTRLTVL.

The CDR3 is CASSLFGADEQYF. CDR3 nucleotide sequence: TGTGCCAGCAGCTTGTTCGGGGCTGACGAGCAGTACTTC. This chain links TRBV5-6 with TRBJ2-7; D may be TRBD1 or TRBD2 (5 bases each). The CDR3 is made up of 13 amino acids. Germline V gene data show CDR1 as SGHDT and CDR2 as YYEEEE. The germline V and J ends were trimmed by 1 base and 5 bases, with 10 bases remaining between them.

The count of this clone is one. This chain uses TRBV23-1 with TRBJ2-7, with D perhaps matching TRBD1 (6 bases). TRBV23-1 is an ORF; its function is uncertain. The CDR3 has 14 residues. With 7 bases removed from V and 2 bases from J, the gap between germline ends came to 15 bases. CDR3 loop: CASNPRTVTYEQYF. The CDR3 bases are TGCGCCAGCAATCCTAGGACAGTTACCTACGAGCAGTACTTC.

As regards this clone: Additional DNA sequences in this sample encode the identical CDR3. The chain combines TRBV4-1 with TRBJ2-5, with TRBD2 matching over 7 bases. V was clipped by 2 bases and J by 2 bases; unmatched bases: 5. This CDR3 has 15 amino acids. Per germline, CDR1 MGHRA and CDR2 YSYEKL. The CDR3 DNA follows: TGCGCCAGCAGCCAACTCGGACTAGTACAAGAGACCCAGTACTTC. Translating it yields CASSQLGLVQETQYF.

The V gene is TRBV6-1, the J gene TRBJ2-7; D remains unclear. V was clipped by 5 bases and J by 2 bases, with 16 bases between them. Germline V gives CDR1 MNHNS, CDR2 SASEGT. The CDR3 loop spans 15 amino acids. CDR3 loop: CASSPPATEPYEQYF. CDR3 sequence (DNA): TGTGCCAGCAGTCCCCCGGCGACCGAGCCCTACGAGCAGTACTTC.

The rearrangement links TRBV27 to TRBJ2-2; 8 positions agree with TRBD1. J gave up 6 bases and V 6 bases, and 9 bases lay outside the gene matches. This CDR3 contains 15 residues. The V gene's germline CDR1 is MNHEY and CDR2 SMNVEV (reference sequence). The CDR3 DNA reads as TGTGCCAGCAGGCTGGAGGACAGGGTCTCCGGGGAGCTGTTTTTT. Encoded protein: CASRLEDRVSGELFF.

This chain connects TRBV19 to TRBJ1-5; 8 bases align to TRBD1. J lost 4 bases, V lost 8 bases, and 4 bases had no gene match. The CDR3 loop spans 13 amino acids. The germline gives CDR1 LNHDA, CDR2 SQIVND (reference sequence). The CDR3 DNA is TGTGCCAGTTCGGGACAGGCGAATCAGCCCCAGCATTTT. It codes for CASSGQANQPQHF.

As for this clone: Other nucleotide sequences in the sample specify the same CDR3. J is TRBJ1-5 and V is TRBV28, with D unresolved. The CDR3 runs 14 residues. The V end lost 6 bases, the J end lost 4 bases, and 13 bases lay between the germline ends. CDR1 and CDR2 (germline): MDHEN, SYDVKM. This chain's CDR3 is CASREGGSNQPQHF. CDR3 bases: TGTGCCAGCAGGGAAGGCGGGTCAAATCAGCCCCAGCATTTT.

V and J are TRBV5-1 and TRBJ1-2, with 7 bases fitting TRBD1. V shed 0 bases and J 8 bases; nucleotides not matched to a gene: 7. The CDR3 sequence is 14 residues long. CDR1 is SGHRS and CDR2 is YFSETQ in the germline V gene. The CDR3, as DNA: TGCGCCAGCAGCTTGGCAGACAGGGCTGGCGGCTACACCTTC. As protein: CASSLADRAGGYTF.

This chain connects TRBV7-2 to TRBJ2-1; 7 positions agree with TRBD2. V lost 5 bases and J lost 6; bases outside the gene matches: 13. CDR3 length: 16 residues. Germline CDR1 and CDR2: SGHTA and FQGNSA. The CDR3 is CASSPRGLQNANEQFF. DNA of the CDR3: TGTGCCAGCAGCCCAAGGGGACTACAGAACGCCAATGAGCAGTTCTTC.

CDR3: CAISESPESTDTQYF. DNA of the CDR3: TGTGCCATCAGTGAGTCCCCGGAAAGCACAGATACGCAGTATTTT. V and J are TRBV10-3 and TRBJ2-3; no definite D call. The CDR3 runs 15 residues. V lost 0 bases and J 0 bases, leaving 7 bases between the germline ends. The V gene's germline CDR1 is ENHRY and CDR2 SYGVKD.

The rearrangement uses TRBV6-1 and TRBJ1-5, with TRBD1 matching over 9 bases. Germline trimming cut 5 bases from V and 4 bases from J; bases unmatched to any gene: 6. The CDR3 runs 15 residues. Germline values: CDR1 MNHNS, CDR2 SASEGT. The CDR3 coding sequence is TGTGCCAGCAGTCCTACGGACAGGGGTAATCAGCCCCAGCATTTT. Protein sequence: CASSPTDRGNQPQHF.

The V call is TRBV5-1, the J call TRBJ2-5; D unclear. The germline V gene has CDR1 SGHRS and CDR2 YFSETQ. This CDR3 contains 13 residues. V was trimmed by 4 bases and J by 4 bases, leaving 11 bases between them. CDR3 coding DNA: TGCGCCAGCAGCCCGGAGTGGGGAGAGACCCAGTACTTC. The encoded protein is CASSPEWGETQYF.

The chain carries TRBV28 and TRBJ2-3; D not resolved. Germline CDR1 MDHEN, CDR2 SYDVKM. The V end was cut by 6 bases, the J end by 4 bases, with 8 bases between. The CDR3 runs to 12 residues. The CDR3, as DNA: TGTGCCAGCAGCGACCGCCCAGATACGCAGTATTTT. It is translated as CASSDRPDTQYF.